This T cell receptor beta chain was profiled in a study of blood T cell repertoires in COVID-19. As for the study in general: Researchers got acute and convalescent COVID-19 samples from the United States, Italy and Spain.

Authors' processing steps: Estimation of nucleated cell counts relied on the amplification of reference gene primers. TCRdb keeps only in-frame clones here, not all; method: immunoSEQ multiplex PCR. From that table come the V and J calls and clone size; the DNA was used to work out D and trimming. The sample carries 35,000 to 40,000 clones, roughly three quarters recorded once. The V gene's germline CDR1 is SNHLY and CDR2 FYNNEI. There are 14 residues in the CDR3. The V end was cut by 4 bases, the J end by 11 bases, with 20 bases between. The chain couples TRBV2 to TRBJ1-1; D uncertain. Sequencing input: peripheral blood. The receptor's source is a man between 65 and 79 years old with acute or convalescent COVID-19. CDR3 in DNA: TGTGCCAGCAGTGCCGGGATCCAACCACCTGGGGCTTTCTTT. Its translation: CASSAGIQPPGAFF.